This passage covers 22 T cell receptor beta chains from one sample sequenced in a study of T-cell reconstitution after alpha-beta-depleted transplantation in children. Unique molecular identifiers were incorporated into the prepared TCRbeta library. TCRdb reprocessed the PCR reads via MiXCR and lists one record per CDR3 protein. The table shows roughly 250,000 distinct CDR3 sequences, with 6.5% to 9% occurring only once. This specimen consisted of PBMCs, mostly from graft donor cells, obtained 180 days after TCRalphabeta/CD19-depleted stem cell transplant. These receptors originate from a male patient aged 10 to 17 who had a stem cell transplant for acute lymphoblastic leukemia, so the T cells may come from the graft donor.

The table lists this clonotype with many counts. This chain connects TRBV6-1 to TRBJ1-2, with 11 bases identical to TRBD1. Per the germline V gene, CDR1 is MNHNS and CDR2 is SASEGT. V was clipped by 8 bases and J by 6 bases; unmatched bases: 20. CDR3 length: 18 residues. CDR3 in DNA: TGTGCCAGCGCGGCCCACGGGTTAGGACAGGGGGCACTGAATGGCTACACCTTC. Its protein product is CASAAHGLGQGALNGYTF.

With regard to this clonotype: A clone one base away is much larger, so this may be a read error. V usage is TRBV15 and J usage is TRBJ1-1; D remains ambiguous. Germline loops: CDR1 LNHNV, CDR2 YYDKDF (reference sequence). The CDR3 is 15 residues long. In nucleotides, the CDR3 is TGTGCCACCAGCAGAGTCGGACGTATGAACGCTGAAGCTTTCTTT. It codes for CATSRVGRMNAEAFF.

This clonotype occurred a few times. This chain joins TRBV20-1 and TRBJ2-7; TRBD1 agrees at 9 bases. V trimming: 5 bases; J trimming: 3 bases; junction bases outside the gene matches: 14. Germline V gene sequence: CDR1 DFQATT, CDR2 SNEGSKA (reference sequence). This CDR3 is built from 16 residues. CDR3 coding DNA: TGCAGTGCTCTCCCCCTCCCGGGACAGGGAGACTACGAGCAGTACTTC. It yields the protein CSALPLPGQGDYEQYF.

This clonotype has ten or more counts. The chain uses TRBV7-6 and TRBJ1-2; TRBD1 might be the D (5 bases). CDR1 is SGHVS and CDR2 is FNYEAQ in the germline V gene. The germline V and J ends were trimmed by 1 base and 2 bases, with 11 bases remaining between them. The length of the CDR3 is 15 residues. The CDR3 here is CASSLGLGGNYGYTF. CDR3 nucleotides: TGTGCCAGCAGCTTAGGTCTGGGGGGGAACTATGGCTACACCTTC. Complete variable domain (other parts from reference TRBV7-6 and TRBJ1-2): GAGVSQSPRYKVTKRGQDVALRCDPISGHVSLYWYRQALGQGPEFLTYFNYEAQQDKSGLPNDRFSAERPEGSISTLTIQRTEQRDSAMYRCASSLGLGGNYGYTFGSGTRLTVV.

The CDR3 bases are TGCGCCAGCAGCCCCTGGGATTCTGACAATGAGCAGTTCTTC. As protein: CASSPWDSDNEQFF. This sequence joins TRBV5-1 and TRBJ2-1; D gene unclear. Germline CDR1 SGHRS, CDR2 YFSETQ. The V end was cut by 4 bases, the J end by 5 bases, with 13 bases between. The CDR3 consists of 14 residues.

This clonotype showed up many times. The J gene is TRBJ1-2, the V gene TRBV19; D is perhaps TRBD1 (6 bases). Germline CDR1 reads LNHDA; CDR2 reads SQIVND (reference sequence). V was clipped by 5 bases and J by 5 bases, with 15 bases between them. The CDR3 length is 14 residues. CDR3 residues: CASSLQGTPYGYTF. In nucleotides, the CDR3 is TGTGCCAGTAGTCTACAGGGAACTCCTTATGGCTACACCTTC.

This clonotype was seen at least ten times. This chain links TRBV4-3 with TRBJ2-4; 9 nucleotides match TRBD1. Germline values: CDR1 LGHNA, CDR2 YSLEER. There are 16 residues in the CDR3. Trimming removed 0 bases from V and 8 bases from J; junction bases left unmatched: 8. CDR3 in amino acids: CASSQERGQGIDIQYF. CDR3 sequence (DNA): TGCGCCAGCAGCCAAGAAAGGGGACAGGGAATAGACATTCAGTACTTC.

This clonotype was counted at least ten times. The CDR3 reads CASSLGSGQNYEQYF. The CDR3 bases are TGTGCCAGCAGCTTAGGGTCGGGACAGAACTACGAGCAGTACTTC. The gene calls are TRBV7-2 and TRBJ2-7; 7 bases fit TRBD1. V shed 1 base and J 3 bases; nucleotides not matched to a gene: 6. The CDR3 loop spans 15 amino acids. Looked up from germline, CDR1 is SGHTA and CDR2 is FQGNSA.

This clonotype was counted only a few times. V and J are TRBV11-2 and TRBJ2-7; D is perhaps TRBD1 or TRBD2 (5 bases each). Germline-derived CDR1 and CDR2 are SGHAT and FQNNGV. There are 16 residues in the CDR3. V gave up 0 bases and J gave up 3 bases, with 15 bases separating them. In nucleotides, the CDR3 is TGTGCCAGCAGCTTAGAGGCAGGGACCCCATTCTACGAGCAGTACTTC. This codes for CASSLEAGTPFYEQYF.

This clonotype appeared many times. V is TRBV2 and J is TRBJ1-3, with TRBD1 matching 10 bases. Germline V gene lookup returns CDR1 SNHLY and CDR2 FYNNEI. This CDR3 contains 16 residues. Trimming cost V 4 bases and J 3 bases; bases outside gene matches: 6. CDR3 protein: CASSARTGGIGNTIYF. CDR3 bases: TGTGCCAGCAGTGCCAGGACAGGGGGAATTGGAAACACCATATATTTT. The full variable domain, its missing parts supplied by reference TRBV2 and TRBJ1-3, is EPEVTQTPSHQVTQMGQEVILRCVPISNHLYFYWYRQILGQKVEFLVSFYNNEISEKSEIFDDQFSVERPDGSNFTLKIRSTKLEDSAMYFCASSARTGGIGNTIYFGEGSWLTVV.

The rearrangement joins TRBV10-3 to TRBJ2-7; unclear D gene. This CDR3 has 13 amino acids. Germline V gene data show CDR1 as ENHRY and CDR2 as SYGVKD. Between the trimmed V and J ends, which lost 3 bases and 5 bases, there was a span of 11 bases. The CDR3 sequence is CAISEPFPNEQYF. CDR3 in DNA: TGTGCCATCAGTGAACCCTTTCCCAACGAGCAGTACTTC.

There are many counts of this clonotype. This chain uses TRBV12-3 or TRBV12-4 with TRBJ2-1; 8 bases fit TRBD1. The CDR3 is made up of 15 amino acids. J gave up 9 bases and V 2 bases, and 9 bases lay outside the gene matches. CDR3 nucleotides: TGTGCCAGCAGTTTAACCCCGACAGGGGAGGCTGAGCAGTTCTTC. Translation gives CASSLTPTGEAEQFF.

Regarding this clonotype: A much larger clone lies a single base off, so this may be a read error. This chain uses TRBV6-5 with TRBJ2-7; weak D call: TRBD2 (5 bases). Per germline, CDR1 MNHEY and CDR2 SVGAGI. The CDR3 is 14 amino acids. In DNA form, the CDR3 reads TGTGCCAGCAGTTACTTGGGAGCCTCCTACGAGGAGTACTTC. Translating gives CASSYLGASYEEYF.

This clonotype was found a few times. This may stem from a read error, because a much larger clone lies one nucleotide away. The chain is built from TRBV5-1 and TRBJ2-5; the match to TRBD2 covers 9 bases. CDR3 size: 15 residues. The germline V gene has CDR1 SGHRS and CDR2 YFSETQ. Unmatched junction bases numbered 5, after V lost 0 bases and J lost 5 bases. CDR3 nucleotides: TGCGCCAGCAGCTTGGTCCTAGCGGGGATGGAGACCCAGTACTTC. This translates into CASSLVLAGMETQYF.

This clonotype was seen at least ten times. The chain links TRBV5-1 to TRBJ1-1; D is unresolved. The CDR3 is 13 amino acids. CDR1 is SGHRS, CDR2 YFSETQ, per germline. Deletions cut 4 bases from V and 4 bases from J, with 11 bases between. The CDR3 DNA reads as TGCGCCAGCAGCCCCTCCTCGATCACTGAAGCTTTCTTT. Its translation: CASSPSSITEAFF.

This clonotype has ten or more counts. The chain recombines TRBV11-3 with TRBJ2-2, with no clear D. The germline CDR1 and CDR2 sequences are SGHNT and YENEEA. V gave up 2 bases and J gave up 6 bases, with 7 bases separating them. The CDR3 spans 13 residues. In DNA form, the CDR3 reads TGTGCCAGCAGCTTATATCCCCCCGGGGAGCTGTTTTTT. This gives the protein CASSLYPPGELFF.

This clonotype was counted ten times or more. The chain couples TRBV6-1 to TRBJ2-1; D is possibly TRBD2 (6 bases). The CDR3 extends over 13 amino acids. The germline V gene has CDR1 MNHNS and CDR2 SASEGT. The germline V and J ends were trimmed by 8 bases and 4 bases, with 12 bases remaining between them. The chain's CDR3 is CASAHRGYNEQFF. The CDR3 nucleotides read TGTGCCAGCGCCCACCGGGGGTACAATGAGCAGTTCTTC.

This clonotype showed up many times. CDR3 loop: CASSQEEAQGARSYEQYF. In DNA form, the CDR3 reads TGCGCCAGCAGCCAAGAAGAGGCCCAGGGGGCGCGATCCTACGAGCAGTACTTC. The chain joins TRBV4-1 to TRBJ2-7; 8 nucleotides agree with TRBD1. The CDR3 spans 18 residues. CDR1 MGHRA and CDR2 YSYEKL come from the germline V gene. V dropped 0 bases and J dropped 1; count of bases not matched to a gene: 11.

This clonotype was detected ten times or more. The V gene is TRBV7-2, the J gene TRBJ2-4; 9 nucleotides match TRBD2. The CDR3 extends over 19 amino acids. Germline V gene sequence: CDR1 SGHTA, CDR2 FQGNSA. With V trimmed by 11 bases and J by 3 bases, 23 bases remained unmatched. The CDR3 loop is CASSSRGGLAELVKNIQYF. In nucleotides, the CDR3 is TGTGCCTCCAGCAGTCGAGGGGGACTAGCCGAGTTGGTCAAAAACATTCAGTACTTC.

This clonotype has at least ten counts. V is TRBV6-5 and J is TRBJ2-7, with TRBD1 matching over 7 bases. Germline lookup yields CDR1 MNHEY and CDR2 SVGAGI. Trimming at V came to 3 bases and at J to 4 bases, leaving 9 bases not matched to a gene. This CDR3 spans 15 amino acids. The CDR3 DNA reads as TGTGCCAGCAGTTATCTCACAGGGGAATTTTACGAGCAGTACTTC. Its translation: CASSYLTGEFYEQYF.

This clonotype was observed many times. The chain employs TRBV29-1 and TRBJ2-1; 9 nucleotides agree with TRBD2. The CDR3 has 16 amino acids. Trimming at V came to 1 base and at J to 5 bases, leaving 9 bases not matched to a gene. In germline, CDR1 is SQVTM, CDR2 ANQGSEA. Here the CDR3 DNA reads TGCAGCGTTGAAGGGGGAGCGGGAGGATCCCACAATGAGCAGTTCTTC. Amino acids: CSVEGGAGGSHNEQFF.

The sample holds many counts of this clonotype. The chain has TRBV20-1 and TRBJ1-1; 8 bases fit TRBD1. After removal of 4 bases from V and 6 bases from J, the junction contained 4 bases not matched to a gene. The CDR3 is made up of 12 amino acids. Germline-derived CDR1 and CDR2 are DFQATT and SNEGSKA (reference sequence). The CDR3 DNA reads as TGCAGTGCTACCAGGGGGCGAGCTGAAGCTTTCTTT. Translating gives CSATRGRAEAFF.